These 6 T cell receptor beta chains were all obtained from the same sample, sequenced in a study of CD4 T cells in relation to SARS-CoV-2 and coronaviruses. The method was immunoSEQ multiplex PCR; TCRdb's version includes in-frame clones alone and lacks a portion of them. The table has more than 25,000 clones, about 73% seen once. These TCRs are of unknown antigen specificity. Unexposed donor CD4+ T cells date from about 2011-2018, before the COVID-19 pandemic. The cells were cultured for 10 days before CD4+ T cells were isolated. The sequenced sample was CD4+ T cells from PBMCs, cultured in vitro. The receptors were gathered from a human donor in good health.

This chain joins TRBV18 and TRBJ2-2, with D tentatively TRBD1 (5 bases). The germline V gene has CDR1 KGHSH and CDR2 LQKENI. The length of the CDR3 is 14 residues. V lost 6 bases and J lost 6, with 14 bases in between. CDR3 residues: CASSPNDSSGELFF. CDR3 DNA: TGTGCCAGCTCCCCTAATGACAGTTCCGGGGAGCTGTTTTTT.

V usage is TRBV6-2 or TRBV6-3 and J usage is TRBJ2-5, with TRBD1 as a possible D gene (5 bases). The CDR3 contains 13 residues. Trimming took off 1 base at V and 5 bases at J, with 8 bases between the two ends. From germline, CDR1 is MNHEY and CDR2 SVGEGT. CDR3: CASSYLGAETQYF. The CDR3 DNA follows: TGTGCCAGCAGTTACTTAGGGGCCGAGACCCAGTACTTC.

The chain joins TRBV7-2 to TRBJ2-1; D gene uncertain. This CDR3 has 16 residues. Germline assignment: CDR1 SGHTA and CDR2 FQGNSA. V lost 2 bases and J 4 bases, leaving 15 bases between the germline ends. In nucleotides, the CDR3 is TGTGCCAGCAGCTTATCCCGGGCCGCTATTTACAATGAGCAGTTCTTC. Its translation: CASSLSRAAIYNEQFF.

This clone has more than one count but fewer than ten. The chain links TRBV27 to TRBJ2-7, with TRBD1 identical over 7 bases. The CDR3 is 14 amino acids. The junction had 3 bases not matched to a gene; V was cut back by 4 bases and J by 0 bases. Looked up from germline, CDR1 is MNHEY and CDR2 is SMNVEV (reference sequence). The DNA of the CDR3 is TGTGCCAGCAGTTCTCGACAGGGCTCCTACGAGCAGTACTTC. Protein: CASSSRQGSYEQYF.

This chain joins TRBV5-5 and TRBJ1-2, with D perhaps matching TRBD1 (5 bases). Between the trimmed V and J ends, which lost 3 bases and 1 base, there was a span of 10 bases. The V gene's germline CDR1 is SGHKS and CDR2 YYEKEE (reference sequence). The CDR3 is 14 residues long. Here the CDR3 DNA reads TGTGCCAGCAGCTACCGGGACGTTAACTATGGCTACACCTTC. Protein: CASSYRDVNYGYTF.

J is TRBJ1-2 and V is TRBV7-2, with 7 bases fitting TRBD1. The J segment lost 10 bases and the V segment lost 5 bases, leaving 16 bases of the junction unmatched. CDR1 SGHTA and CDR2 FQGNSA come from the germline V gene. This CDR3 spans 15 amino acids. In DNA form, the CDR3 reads TGTGCCAGCAGCCCCAGACAGGGATTAGTTTCACTCTACACCTTC. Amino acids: CASSPRQGLVSLYTF.